The sequence of this TCR beta chain was determined in a study of shared clonotypes between healthy human individuals. Produced via immunoSEQ multiplex PCR; TCRdb's table is partial and in-frame only. The sample holds some 1 million clones, about 74% seen once. This clone was picked up a small number of times. CDR1 is SGHRS and CDR2 is YFSETQ in the germline V gene. The length of the CDR3 is 15 residues. V was clipped by 0 bases and J by 7 bases, with 11 bases between them. The receptor's source is a man younger than 30 in good health. Sequenced input: memory CD4+ T cells sorted from blood. The subset: CD45RA-negative fraction. The rearrangement links TRBV5-1 to TRBJ1-6; no reliable D call. CDR3 DNA: TGCGCCAGCAGCTTGGCCGGCGAAAGGAATTCACCCCTCCACTTT. This translates into CASSLAGERNSPLHF.